This TCR beta chain was obtained from a study of PD-L1 blockade in urothelial cancer. Looking at the study overall: In the patient group, most of the 29 were males with bladder-origin urothelial cancer. Across blood samples, T cells had a median count of about 150,000. The researchers analyzed blood 3 weeks (second dose) and 6 weeks after treatment start.

The repertoire was sequenced with immunoSEQ multiplex PCR; TCRdb's copy has only in-frame clones and lacks some. Here the sample spans 45,000 or so clones, about 88% being singletons. Germline V gene data show CDR1 as LNHDA and CDR2 as SQIVND (reference sequence). Trimming removed 3 bases from V and 7 bases from J; junction bases left unmatched: 13. The CDR3 runs to 17 residues. With respect to this clone: Its target is not known.

General observations from the study: In blood sampled pretreatment, TCR clonality below the median predicted better survival.

Time point specified: pretreatment peripheral blood. The rearrangement links TRBV19 to TRBJ2-1; 9 nucleotides match TRBD2. This clonotype originated in a donor over 35 with urothelial cancer. The sample was PBMCs, taken around atezolizumab (anti-PD-L1) treatment. The CDR3 spells CASSIRGLAGGPNEQFF. CDR3 DNA sequence: TGTGCCAGTAGTATTCGGGGGTTGGCGGGAGGGCCAAATGAGCAGTTCTTC. Supplemented by reference TRBV19 and TRBJ2-1, the full variable domain reads DGGITQSPKYLFRKEGQNVTLSCEQNLNHDAMYWYRQDPGQGLRLIYYSQIVNDFQKGDIAEGYSVSREKKESFPLTVTSAQKNPTAFYLCASSIRGLAGGPNEQFFGPGTRLTVL.